Listed below are T cell receptor beta chains from one sample, sequenced in a study of blood T cell repertoires in COVID-19. TCRdb's table, derived via immunoSEQ multiplex PCR, lists solely in-frame clones and lacks some. The sample records 150,000 to 200,000 clones, around 85% being singletons. The sequencing sample was made of peripheral blood. These receptors were obtained from a man between 60 and 75 years old with active or convalescent COVID-19. CDR3s include the opening cysteine and the closing phenylalanine or tryptophan. D genes are given only for firm matches.

V	J	D	CDR3	DNA
TRBV27	TRBJ2-5	-	CASSLRLVGGETQYF	TGTGCCAGCAGTTTAAGATTGGTGGGAGGAGAGACCCAGTACTTC
TRBV19	TRBJ2-3	TRBD2	CASALLSAGDNTDTQYF	TGTGCCAGTGCCCTCCTCTCAGCGGGGGACAACACAGATACGCAGTATTTT
TRBV5-1	TRBJ2-1	TRBD2	CASMGSGSWNEQFF	TGCGCCAGCATGGGTAGCGGGAGTTGGAATGAGCAGTTCTTC
TRBV12-3/TRBV12-4	TRBJ2-7	-	CASSLAPGEQYF	TGTGCCAGCAGTTTAGCCCCCGGCGAGCAGTACTTC
TRBV10-2	TRBJ1-5	-	CASSEWRVDGNQPQHF	TGCGCCAGCAGTGAGTGGAGGGTGGACGGCAATCAGCCCCAGCATTTT
TRBV18	TRBJ2-3	-	CASSPGQRTDTQYF	TGTGCCAGCTCACCGGGACAACGCACAGATACGCAGTATTTT
TRBV7-9	TRBJ2-1	-	CASSPGLNEQFF	TGTGCCAGCAGCCCTGGGCTTAATGAGCAGTTCTTC
TRBV28	TRBJ1-2	TRBD1	CASSLSTGGRGYTF	TGTGCCAGCAGTTTGTCCACAGGGGGGCGAGGCTACACCTTC
TRBV2	TRBJ2-7	TRBD2	CASKLALAGREQYF	TGTGCCAGCAAATTAGCCCTAGCGGGAAGGGAGCAGTACTTC
TRBV11-2	TRBJ2-7	-	CASSTAPGNSYEQYF	TGTGCCAGCAGCACCGCCCCAGGGAACTCCTACGAGCAGTACTTC
TRBV6-6	TRBJ2-3	TRBD1	CASSSGTGFDTQYF	TGTGCCAGCAGTTCCGGGACAGGGTTCGATACGCAGTATTTT
TRBV7-2	TRBJ2-3	-	CASSLQPVPSTDTQYF	TGTGCCAGCAGCTTACAACCGGTCCCTAGCACAGATACGCAGTATTTT